These 8 T cell receptor beta chains came from one sample sequenced in a study of shared clonotypes between healthy human individuals (dated by TCRdb to about 2020). Library preparation was by the immunoSEQ multiplex PCR assay. TCRdb limited this immuneACCESS table to in-frame rearrangements with V and J called. A share of clones is missing; checked studies link under half to unresolved V genes, and the rest is unexplained. The sample table holds 500,000 to 550,000 clones, of which more than 95% were seen once. Jointly, the top ten make up around 0.067% of the sample. The sequencing sample was made of naive CD4+ T cells sorted from blood. The sample's cell subset or site label is to be understood as: CD45RA+ positively selected. The receptors originated from a woman under 40 in good health.

The V call is TRBV7-8, the J call TRBJ2-7, with 14 bases matching TRBD2. The CDR3 length is 18 residues. Germline CDR1 and CDR2: SGHVS and FQNEAQ. V dropped 4 bases and J dropped 4; count of bases not matched to a gene: 12. In nucleotides, the CDR3 is TGTGCCAGCAGCTCCTTGACGACGGGACTAGCGGGAGAATACGAGCAGTACTTC. It translates to CASSSLTTGLAGEYEQYF.

The chain carries TRBV28 and TRBJ1-4; D uncertain. This CDR3 comprises 13 residues. CDR1 MDHEN and CDR2 SYDVKM come from the germline V gene. The V end was cut by 3 bases, the J end by 7 bases, with 9 bases between. CDR3: CASSFGGFEKLFF. CDR3 coding DNA: TGTGCCAGCAGTTTTGGAGGGTTTGAAAAACTGTTTTTT.

The rearrangement links TRBV27 to TRBJ2-7; D is possibly TRBD2 (6 bases). CDR3 length equals 15 residues. Germline V gives CDR1 MNHEY, CDR2 SMNVEV (reference sequence). V was pared by 4 bases and J by 0 bases, with 13 bases between. The CDR3 loop reads CASSSQRRGSYEQYF. The DNA for the CDR3 is TGTGCCAGCAGTTCACAGCGGAGGGGCTCCTACGAGCAGTACTTC.

The chain links TRBV28 to TRBJ2-7, with D possibly TRBD2 on 5 matching bases. V gave up 7 bases and J gave up 2 bases, with 9 bases separating them. The CDR3 has 12 amino acids. Germline CDR1 MDHEN, CDR2 SYDVKM. The CDR3 reads CASKRETYEQYF. The DNA for the CDR3 is TGTGCCAGCAAACGGGAAACCTACGAGCAGTACTTC.

The CDR3 is CASRASGRASSEQYF. CDR3 DNA sequence: TGTGCCAGCAGAGCTAGCGGGAGGGCCTCTAGCGAGCAGTACTTC. The chain has TRBV27 and TRBJ2-7; 12 nucleotides match TRBD2. The V gene's germline CDR1 is MNHEY and CDR2 SMNVEV (reference sequence). The CDR3 loop spans 15 amino acids. The J segment lost 6 bases and the V segment lost 6 bases, leaving 9 bases of the junction unmatched.

The chain employs TRBV7-2 and TRBJ2-1, with 12 bases lining up with TRBD1. The trim removed 4 bases at V and 0 bases at J, leaving 10 bases unmatched. The germline V gene has CDR1 SGHTA and CDR2 FQGNSA. The CDR3 is 19 residues long. In nucleotides, the CDR3 is TGTGCCAGCAGCTCTGGGGACAGGGGGCTACTAAGCTCCTACAATGAGCAGTTCTTC. Protein product: CASSSGDRGLLSSYNEQFF.

The chain is built from TRBV25-1 and TRBJ2-1; D not certain. With 4 bases removed from V and 4 bases from J, the gap between germline ends came to 14 bases. Per germline, CDR1 MGHDK and CDR2 SYGVNS. The CDR3 contains 15 residues. The CDR3 loop reads CASSVSRNLYNEQFF. The CDR3 coding sequence is TGTGCCAGCAGTGTTTCCCGGAATTTATACAATGAGCAGTTCTTC.

The chain joins TRBV5-4 to TRBJ2-1; D not resolved. Trimming left V 0 bases short and J 1 base short, with 5 bases between. Germline V gene data show CDR1 as SGHNT and CDR2 as YYREEE (reference sequence). The CDR3 spans 14 residues. CDR3 sequence reads: CASSLDRSYNEQFF. The CDR3 bases are TGTGCCAGCAGCTTGGATAGGTCCTACAATGAGCAGTTCTTC.